This is a list of T cell receptor beta chains from one sample in a study of Graves' ophthalmopathy and Graves' hyperthyroidism. One entry per CDR3 protein, called by TCRdb with MiXCR from the multiplex PCR reads. Of hundreds of thousands of distinct CDR3 sequences listed, under 25% are singletons. Sequencing was carried out using peripheral blood. The receptors were sampled from a woman aged 18-29 years with stable Graves' hyperthyroidism. CDR3s include the opening cysteine and the closing phenylalanine or tryptophan. D genes are given only for firm matches. Expanded clones get a size class; other rows say once, few or many, or leave the size out.

d_call,clone_size,v_call,j_call,cdr3_nt,cdr3_aa
TRBD1,few,TRBV5-6,TRBJ1-2,TGTGCCAGCAGTGTAGGACAGGGGCGTGTTTGGTATGGCTACACCTTC,CASSVGQGRVWYGYTF
TRBD1,-,TRBV6-1,TRBJ1-1,TGTGCCAGCAGCTCCGGGACAGGGGGCCGGATGAACACTGAAGCTTTCTTT,CASSSGTGGRMNTEAFF
-,many,TRBV11-1,TRBJ1-1,TGTGCCAGCAGCTTAGATGGTGGCAGGATGAACACTGAAGCTTTCTTT,CASSLDGGRMNTEAFF
-,few,TRBV19,TRBJ2-4,TGTGCCAGTAGTATGGCAGGGATGGCCAAAAACATTCAGTACTTC,CASSMAGMAKNIQYF
-,many,TRBV12-3/TRBV12-4,TRBJ2-5,TGTGCCAGCAGCCAACAGCCCAGGGAAGAGACCCAGTACTTC,CASSQQPREETQYF
-,once,TRBV6-2/TRBV6-3,TRBJ1-1,TGTGCCAGCAGTTACTCAAGACAGCAAGGAGGAAAGAACACTGAAGCTTTCTTT,CASSYSRQQGGKNTEAFF
-,-,TRBV4-2,TRBJ2-7,TGTGCCAGCAGCCAAGGCCCTTCCAGCTCCTACGAGCAGTACTTC,CASSQGPSSSYEQYF
-,once,TRBV30,TRBJ1-2,TGTGCCTGGACAGACGGTCTTGTCTACGGCTACACCTTC,CAWTDGLVYGYTF
TRBD2,-,TRBV5-6,TRBJ2-5,TGTGCCAGCAGCGACGGACTAGCGGGCGAGACCCAGTACTTC,CASSDGLAGETQYF
-,-,TRBV20-1,TRBJ2-7,TGCAGTGCTAGAAAAGAGTACTATACCTACGAGCAGTACTTC,CSARKEYYTYEQYF
-,many,TRBV19,TRBJ1-2,TGTGCCAGTAGTATCTACACCGGGCAGGGACTCGGCGGCTACACCTTC,CASSIYTGQGLGGYTF
TRBD1,-,TRBV20-1,TRBJ1-1,TGCAGTGCTACCAGGGGGACTGAAGCTTTCTTT,CSATRGTEAFF
-,-,TRBV19,TRBJ2-7,TGTGCCAGTAGTATTGGTGGAGGGGGCCTCGAGCAGTACTTC,CASSIGGGGLEQYF